This T cell receptor (beta chain) was recovered during a study of blood T cell repertoires in COVID-19. Study summary: Samples of COVID-19 (acute and convalescent) were obtained from the United States, Italy and Spain. Sources were T cells, B-cell-depleted T cells, or PBMCs; the material itself was cDNA or gDNA.

Original analysis: The assay estimated nucleated cells by amplifying reference gene primers. Data came from immunoSEQ multiplex PCR; TCRdb stores just in-frame clones and leaves some out. That table supplies the V and J calls and clone size; D and trimming were determined from the DNA. The sample includes approximately 210,000 clones, 80% to 90% of them seen just once. The CDR3 length is 16 residues. V was pared by 0 bases and J by 4 bases, with 5 bases of the junction left unmatched. Germline V CDR1 and CDR2: KGHDR, SFDVKD. The rearrangement joins TRBV24-1 to TRBJ2-3; TRBD1 agrees at 8 bases. Sequenced input: peripheral blood. The clonotype was recovered from a woman in her 50s with acute or convalescent COVID-19. The CDR3 bases are TGTGCCACCAGTGATTTGGAACAGGGGGACGCAGATACGCAGTATTTT. This sequence encodes CATSDLEQGDADTQYF.